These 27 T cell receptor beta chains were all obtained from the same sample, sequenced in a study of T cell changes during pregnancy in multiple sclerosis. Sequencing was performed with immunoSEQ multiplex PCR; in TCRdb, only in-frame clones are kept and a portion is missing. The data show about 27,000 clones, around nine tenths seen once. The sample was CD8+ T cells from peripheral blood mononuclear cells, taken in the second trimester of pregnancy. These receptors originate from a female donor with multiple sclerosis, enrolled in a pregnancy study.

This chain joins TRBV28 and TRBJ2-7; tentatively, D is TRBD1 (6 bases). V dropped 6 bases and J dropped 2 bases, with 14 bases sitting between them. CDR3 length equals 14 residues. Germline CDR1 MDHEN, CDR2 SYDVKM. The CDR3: CASRLQGWAYEQYF. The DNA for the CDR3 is TGTGCCAGCAGACTACAGGGTTGGGCCTACGAGCAGTACTTC.

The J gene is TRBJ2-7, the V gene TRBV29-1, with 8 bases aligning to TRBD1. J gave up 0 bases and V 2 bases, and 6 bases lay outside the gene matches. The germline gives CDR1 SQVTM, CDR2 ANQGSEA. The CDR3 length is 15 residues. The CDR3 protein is CSVESGTGDSYEQYF. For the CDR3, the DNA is TGCAGCGTTGAATCTGGGACAGGCGACTCCTACGAGCAGTACTTC.

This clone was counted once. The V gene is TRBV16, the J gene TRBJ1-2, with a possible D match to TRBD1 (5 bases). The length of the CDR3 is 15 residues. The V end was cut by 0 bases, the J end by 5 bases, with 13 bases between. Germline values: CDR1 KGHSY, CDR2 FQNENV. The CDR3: CASSQSSTQGYGYTF. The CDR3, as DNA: TGTGCCAGCAGCCAATCGTCCACTCAGGGATATGGCTACACCTTC.

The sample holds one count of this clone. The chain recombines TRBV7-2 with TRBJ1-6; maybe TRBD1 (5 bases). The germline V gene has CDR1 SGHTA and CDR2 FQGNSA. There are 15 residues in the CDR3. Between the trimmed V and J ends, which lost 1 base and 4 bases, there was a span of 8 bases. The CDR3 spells CASSLVGRYNSPLHF. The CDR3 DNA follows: TGTGCCAGCAGCTTAGTGGGGCGGTATAATTCACCCCTCCACTTT.

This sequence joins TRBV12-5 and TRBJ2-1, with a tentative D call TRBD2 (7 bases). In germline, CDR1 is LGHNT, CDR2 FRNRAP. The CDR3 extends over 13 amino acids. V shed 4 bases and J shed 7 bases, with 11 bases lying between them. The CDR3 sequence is CASGWGGRNEQFF. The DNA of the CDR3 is TGTGCTAGTGGTTGGGGGGGCCGGAATGAGCAGTTCTTC.

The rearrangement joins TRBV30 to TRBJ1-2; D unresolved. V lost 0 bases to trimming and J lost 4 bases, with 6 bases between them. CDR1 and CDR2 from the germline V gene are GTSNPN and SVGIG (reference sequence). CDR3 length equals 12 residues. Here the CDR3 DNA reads TGTGCCTGGAGTGTATACGGCTATGGCTACACCTTC. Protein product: CAWSVYGYGYTF.

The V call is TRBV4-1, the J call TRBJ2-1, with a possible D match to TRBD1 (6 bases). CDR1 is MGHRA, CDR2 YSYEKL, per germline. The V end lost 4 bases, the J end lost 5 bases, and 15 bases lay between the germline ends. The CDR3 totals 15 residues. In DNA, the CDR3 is TGCGCCAGCAGCCTACAGGGAGAGGTTAACAATGAGCAGTTCTTC. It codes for CASSLQGEVNNEQFF.

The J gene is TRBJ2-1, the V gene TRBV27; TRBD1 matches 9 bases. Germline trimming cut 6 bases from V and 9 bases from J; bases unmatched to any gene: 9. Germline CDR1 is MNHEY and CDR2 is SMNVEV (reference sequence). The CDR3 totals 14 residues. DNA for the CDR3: TGTGCCAGCAGCTCGAGGGACAGGGAGGGTGAGCAGTTCTTC. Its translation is CASSSRDREGEQFF.

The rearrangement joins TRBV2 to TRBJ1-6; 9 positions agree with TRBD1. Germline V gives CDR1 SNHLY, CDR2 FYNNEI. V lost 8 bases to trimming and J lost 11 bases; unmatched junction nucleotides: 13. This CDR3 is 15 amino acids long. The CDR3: CASFHPDRGRPPLHF. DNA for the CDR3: TGTGCCAGCTTTCACCCCGACAGGGGGAGACCACCCCTCCACTTT.

The CDR3 loop reads CASSWSPGTGMNTEAFF. CDR3 DNA: TGTGCCAGCAGCTGGAGTCCCGGGACAGGGATGAACACTGAAGCTTTCTTT. The chain couples TRBV5-5 to TRBJ1-1, with TRBD1 matching 9 bases. The CDR3 extends over 17 amino acids. Germline loops: CDR1 SGHKS, CDR2 YYEKEE (reference sequence). Trimming took 3 bases from V and 0 from J; bases not matched to a gene: 9.

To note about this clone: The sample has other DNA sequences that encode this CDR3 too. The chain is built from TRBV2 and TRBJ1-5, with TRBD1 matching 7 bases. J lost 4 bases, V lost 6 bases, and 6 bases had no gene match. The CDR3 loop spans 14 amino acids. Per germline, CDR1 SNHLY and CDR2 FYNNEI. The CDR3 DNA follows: TGTGCCAGCAGGGATGAGACAGGGAATCAGCCCCAGCATTTT. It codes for CASRDETGNQPQHF.

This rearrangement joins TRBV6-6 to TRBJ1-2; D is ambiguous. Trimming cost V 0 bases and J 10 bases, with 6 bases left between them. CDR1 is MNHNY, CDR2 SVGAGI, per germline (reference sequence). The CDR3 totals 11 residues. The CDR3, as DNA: TGTGCCAGCAGTTACTCTACGGTCTACACCTTC. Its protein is CASSYSTVYTF.

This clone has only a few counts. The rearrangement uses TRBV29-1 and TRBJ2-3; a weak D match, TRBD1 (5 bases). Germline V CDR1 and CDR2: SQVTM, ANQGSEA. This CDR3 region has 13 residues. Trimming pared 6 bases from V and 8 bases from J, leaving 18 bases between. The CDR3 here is CSVGPPPGGTQYF. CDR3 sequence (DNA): TGCAGCGTGGGGCCTCCCCCCGGCGGTACGCAGTATTTT.

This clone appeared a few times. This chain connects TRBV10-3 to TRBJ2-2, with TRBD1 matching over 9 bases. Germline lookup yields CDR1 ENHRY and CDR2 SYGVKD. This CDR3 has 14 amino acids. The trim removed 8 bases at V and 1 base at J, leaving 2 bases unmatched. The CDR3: CAISGQGNTGELFF. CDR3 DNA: TGTGCCATCTCGGGACAGGGGAACACCGGGGAGCTGTTTTTT.

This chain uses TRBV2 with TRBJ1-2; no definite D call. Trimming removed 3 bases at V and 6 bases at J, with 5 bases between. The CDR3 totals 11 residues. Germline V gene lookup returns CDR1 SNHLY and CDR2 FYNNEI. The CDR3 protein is CASSDLNGYTF. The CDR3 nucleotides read TGTGCCAGCAGTGACCTAAATGGCTACACCTTC.

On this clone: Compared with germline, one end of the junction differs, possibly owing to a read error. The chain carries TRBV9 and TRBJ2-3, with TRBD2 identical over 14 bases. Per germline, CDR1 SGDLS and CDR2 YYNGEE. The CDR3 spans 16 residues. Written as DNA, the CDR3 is TGTGCCGGCAGCGCGACTAGCGGGGGGGCCACAGATACGCAGTATTTT. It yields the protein CAGSATSGGATDTQYF.

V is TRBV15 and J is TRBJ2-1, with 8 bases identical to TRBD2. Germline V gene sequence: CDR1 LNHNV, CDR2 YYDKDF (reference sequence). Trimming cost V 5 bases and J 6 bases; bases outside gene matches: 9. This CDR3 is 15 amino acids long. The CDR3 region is CATSHPQRGLNEQFF. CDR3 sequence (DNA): TGTGCCACCAGCCATCCCCAGCGGGGGCTCAATGAGCAGTTCTTC.

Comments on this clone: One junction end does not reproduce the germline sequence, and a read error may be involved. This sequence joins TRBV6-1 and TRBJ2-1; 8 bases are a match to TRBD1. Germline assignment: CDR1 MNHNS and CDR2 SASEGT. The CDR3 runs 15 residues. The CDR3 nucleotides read TGTGCCAGCAGTGAGGCACAGGGGGGAGTGGATGAGCAATTCTTC. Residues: CASSEAQGGVDEQFF.

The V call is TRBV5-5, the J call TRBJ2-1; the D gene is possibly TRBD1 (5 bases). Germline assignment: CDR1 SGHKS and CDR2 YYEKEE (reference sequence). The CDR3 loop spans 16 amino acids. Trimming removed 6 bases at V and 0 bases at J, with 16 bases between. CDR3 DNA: TGTGCCAGCAAAGGGATGGGGCCCAGCTCCTACAATGAGCAGTTCTTC. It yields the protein CASKGMGPSSYNEQFF.

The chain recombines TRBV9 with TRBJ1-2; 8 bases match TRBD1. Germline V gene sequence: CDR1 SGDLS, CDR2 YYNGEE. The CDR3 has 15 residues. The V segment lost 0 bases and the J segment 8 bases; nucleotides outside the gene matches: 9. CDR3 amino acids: CASSVARTGPWGYTF. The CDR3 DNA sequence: TGTGCCAGCAGCGTAGCTCGGACAGGGCCTTGGGGCTACACCTTC.

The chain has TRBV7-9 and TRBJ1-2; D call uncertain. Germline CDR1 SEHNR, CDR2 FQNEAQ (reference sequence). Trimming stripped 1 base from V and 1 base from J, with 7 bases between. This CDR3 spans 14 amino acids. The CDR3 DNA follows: TGTGCCAGCAGCTTAGGACGGGTTAACTATGGCTACACCTTC. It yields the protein CASSLGRVNYGYTF.

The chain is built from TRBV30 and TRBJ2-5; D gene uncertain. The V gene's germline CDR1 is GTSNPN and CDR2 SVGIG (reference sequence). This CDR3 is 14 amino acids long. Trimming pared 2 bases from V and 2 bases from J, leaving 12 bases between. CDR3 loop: CAWSPGIGQETQYF. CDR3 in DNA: TGTGCCTGGAGTCCGGGTATCGGTCAAGAGACCCAGTACTTC.

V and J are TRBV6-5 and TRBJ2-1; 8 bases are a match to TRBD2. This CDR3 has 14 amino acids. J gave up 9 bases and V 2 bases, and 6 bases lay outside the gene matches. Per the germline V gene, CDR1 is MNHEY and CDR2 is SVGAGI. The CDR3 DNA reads TGTGCCAGCAGTTACCACGGGGGGGCCGTTGAGCAGTTCTTC. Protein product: CASSYHGGAVEQFF.

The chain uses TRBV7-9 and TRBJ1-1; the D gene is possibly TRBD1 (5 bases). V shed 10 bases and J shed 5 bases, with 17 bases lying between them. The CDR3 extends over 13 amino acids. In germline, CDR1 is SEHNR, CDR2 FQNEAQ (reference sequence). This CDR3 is CATRGGIRTEAFF. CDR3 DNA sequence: TGTGCCACCCGGGGGGGTATTAGGACTGAAGCTTTCTTT.

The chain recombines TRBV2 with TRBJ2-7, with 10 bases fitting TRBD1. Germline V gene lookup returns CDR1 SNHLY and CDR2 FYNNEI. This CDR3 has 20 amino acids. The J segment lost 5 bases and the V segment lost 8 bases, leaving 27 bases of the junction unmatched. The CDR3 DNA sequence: TGTGCCAGCGGAACGGAATACGGGACAGGGGACCGTTCCAATGGGGACGAGCAGTACTTC. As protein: CASGTEYGTGDRSNGDEQYF.

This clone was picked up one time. The CDR3 DNA reads as TGCGCCAGCAGCTTGGCAATCGCGGGGGCCTTCACAGATACGCAGTATTTT. Its translation: CASSLAIAGAFTDTQYF. The V gene is TRBV5-1, the J gene TRBJ2-3; maybe TRBD2 (7 bases). Germline CDR1 reads SGHRS; CDR2 reads YFSETQ. The length of the CDR3 is 17 residues. The V end was cut by 0 bases, the J end by 2 bases, with 16 bases between.

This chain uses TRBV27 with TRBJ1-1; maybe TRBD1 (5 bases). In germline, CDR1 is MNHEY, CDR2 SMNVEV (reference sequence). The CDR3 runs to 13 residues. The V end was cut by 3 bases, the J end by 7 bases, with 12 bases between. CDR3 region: CASSLWRGSEAFF. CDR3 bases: TGTGCCAGCAGTTTGTGGAGGGGTAGTGAAGCTTTCTTT.